The entry below gives a single T cell receptor (beta chain) sequence along with its context. This specimen belongs to a study of blood T cell repertoires in COVID-19. Study summary: Sites in the United States, Italy and Spain provided acute and convalescent COVID-19 samples. Nucleic acid was either cDNA or gDNA, and it came from T cells, B-cell-depleted T cells, or PBMCs.

In the study's own analysis: The assay estimated nucleated cells by amplifying reference gene primers. Here immunoSEQ multiplex PCR was the method, and the copy in TCRdb shows in-frame clones only, minus some. V, J and clone size are taken as reported in that table, and D and trimming were inferred from the DNA itself. The sample has approximately 240,000 clones; approximately 80% are singletons. The sequencing sample was made of peripheral blood. This sequence was found in a woman aged 40 to 55 with active or convalescent COVID-19.

The CDR3 coding sequence is TGTGCCAGCAGTTATCGCGGGGGAGAATACAATGAGCAGTTCTTC. Translation gives CASSYRGGEYNEQFF. V and J are TRBV6-5 and TRBJ2-1, with 7 bases matching TRBD2. Germline CDR1 is MNHEY and CDR2 is SVGAGI. This CDR3 spans 15 amino acids. Trimming at V came to 3 bases and at J to 4 bases, leaving 6 bases not matched to a gene.